Sequencing of this T cell receptor (beta chain) was carried out in a study of PD-1 blockade in classical Hodgkin lymphoma. Overall study findings and caveats: Repertoire difference causes, possibly disease activity or prior therapy, remain undefined.

There are a few counts of this clone. The antigen is not known. Assay: immunoSEQ multiplex PCR; the TCRdb copy retains only in-frame clones and omits some. The table shows 16,000 or so clones, with about 81% occurring only once. No patient escaped relapse after autologous stem cell transplantation, and brentuximab vedotin exposure varied. The CDR3 consists of 14 residues. V was pared by 2 bases and J by 4 bases, with 11 bases between. Per the germline V gene, CDR1 is MNHEY and CDR2 is SMNVEV (reference sequence). V and J are TRBV27 and TRBJ1-2; possible D gene TRBD1, 6 bases. The sample consisted of peripheral blood mononuclear cells (PBMCs), taken before the second cycle of nivolumab. This sequence originates from a human donor with classical Hodgkin lymphoma. The CDR3 DNA follows: TGTGCCAGCAGTTTAGGAGGGGGACTCTATGGCTACACCTTC. Translating it yields CASSLGGGLYGYTF.